The following is a TCR beta chain sequence with its context. The entry originates in a study of blood T cell repertoires in COVID-19. The CDR3 covers 14 residues. Produced via immunoSEQ multiplex PCR; TCRdb's table is partial and in-frame only. The table has over 200,000 clones, 91% seen once; the top ten hold 1.2%. Sample: PBMCs or T cells enriched from blood (not recorded which). The V and J genes are TRBV21-1 and TRBJ2-7; the table's TRBD2 call for D was not verified on the DNA. TRBV21-1 is an annotated pseudogene. The receptor was isolated from a human donor in a cohort exposed to, infected with or recovered from COVID-19 (not recorded which). The donor label of this sample is uncertain. CDR3 protein: CASIPGESRGEQYF. CDR3 sequence (DNA): TGTGCCAGCATCCCCGGGGAGTCCCGGGGCGAGCAGTACTTC.